The clone carrying this T cell receptor (beta chain) was found a few times. Its antigen is undetermined. The entry originates in a study of T-cell memory formation after mild COVID-19. Study-wide results and limits: Some clones that responded turned up in pre-infection memory, which suggests that cross-reactive memory joined in. Largely, contracting CD4+ clones fell within CM and EM, and contracting CD8+ clones within EMRA.

Barcoded TCR alpha and TCR beta cDNA libraries with UMIs came from 5'RACE using constant-segment primers. From the 5' RACE reads, TCRdb called clonotypes with MiXCR, one entry per CDR3 protein. The data hold 470,000 or so distinct CDR3 sequences, with roughly 25% observed a single time. V dropped 3 bases and J dropped 6; count of bases not matched to a gene: 4. This CDR3 is 14 amino acids long. Germline V lookup: CDR1 SGHTA, CDR2 FQGTGA. The sequence was collected from an adult woman who had mild COVID-19 (a few samples of this study predate the infection). Cell type and time point are not known. The sequencing sample was made of PBMCs or a T cell subset sorted from them (not recorded which). The chain has TRBV7-3 and TRBJ2-1; 8 bases match TRBD1. Written as DNA, the CDR3 is TGTGCCAGCAGCTTCAGGGGGCGGGTCAATGAGCAGTTCTTC. It specifies CASSFRGRVNEQFF.